This TCR beta chain emerged from a study of patients with pleural tuberculosis. Germline V gene data show CDR1 as LNHDA and CDR2 as SQIVND (reference sequence). The CDR3 runs to 14 residues. TCRdb redid the calling of the reads with MiXCR, one entry per CDR3 protein. Of under 55,000 distinct CDR3 sequences in the sample, less than 8% were seen once. Turning to this clonotype: A junction boundary mismatches the germline segment, possibly from a read error.

The V call is TRBV19, the J call TRBJ2-1; 8 nucleotides line up with TRBD2. The origin of this receptor is a human donor with pleural tuberculosis. The CDR3 protein is CASSTSGHYNEQLF. The CDR3 DNA follows: TGTGCCAGTAGTACTAGCGGGCACTACAATGAGCAGCTCTTC.